The 7 T cell receptor beta chains presented below share a single source sample, sequenced in a study of blood T cell repertoires in COVID-19. TCRdb keeps only in-frame clones here, not all; method: immunoSEQ multiplex PCR. The sample has 60,000 or so clones, over 75% seen once; the top ten hold 13% to 15%. The sequenced material came from peripheral blood. The source is a human donor with active COVID-19. The donor label of this sample is uncertain.

The chain is built from TRBV6-5 and TRBJ2-1; weak D call: TRBD1 (6 bases). Germline-derived CDR1 and CDR2 are MNHEY and SVGAGI. The CDR3 consists of 15 residues. The V end lost 4 bases, the J end lost 4 bases, and 14 bases lay between the germline ends. CDR3 in DNA: TGTGCCAGCAGTTCAGGGACACTTCAGTACAATGAGCAGTTCTTC. This gives the protein CASSSGTLQYNEQFF.

The rearrangement uses TRBV5-6 and TRBJ2-7; weak D call: TRBD2 (5 bases). Between the trimmed V and J ends, which lost 3 bases and 4 bases, there was a span of 11 bases. There are 13 residues in the CDR3. The germline V gene encodes CDR1 SGHDT and CDR2 YYEEEE. The CDR3 sequence: CASSSPGVYEQYF. As DNA, the CDR3 is TGTGCCAGCAGCTCACCCGGGGTATACGAGCAGTACTTC.

V is TRBV28 and J is TRBJ2-2; TRBD1 agrees at 9 bases. V lost 7 bases, J lost 5 bases, and 8 bases stayed unmatched. CDR1 is MDHEN and CDR2 is SYDVKM in the germline V gene. The CDR3 consists of 15 residues. As DNA, the CDR3 is TGTGCCAGCACTTTGGGGGACAGGGAAACCGGGGAGCTGTTTTTT. Translated, it gives CASTLGDRETGELFF.

This chain joins TRBV24-1 and TRBJ2-3; 7 bases fit TRBD2. CDR1 is KGHDR and CDR2 is SFDVKD in the germline V gene. Trimming cost V 5 bases and J 2 bases; bases outside gene matches: 12. The CDR3 is 17 residues long. Here the CDR3 reads CATSARTGGAVTDTQYF. CDR3 coding DNA: TGTGCCACCAGTGCGCGGACGGGAGGCGCAGTCACAGATACGCAGTATTTT.

This clone was found once. The gene calls are TRBV2 and TRBJ2-7, with 9 bases fitting TRBD1. The CDR3 runs 15 residues. V lost 7 bases to trimming and J lost 4 bases; unmatched junction nucleotides: 11. Germline V CDR1 and CDR2: SNHLY, FYNNEI. CDR3 loop: CASILPRDRAYEQYV. DNA for the CDR3: TGTGCCAGCATTCTGCCCCGGGACAGGGCATACGAGCAGTACGTC.

The gene calls are TRBV7-2 and TRBJ2-1; 16 nucleotides align to TRBD2. Germline lookup yields CDR1 SGHTA and CDR2 FQGNSA. The CDR3 spans 17 residues. The V and J ends lost 5 bases and 1 base, in that order; junction bases with no gene match: 2. The CDR3 reads CASSPGLAGGSYNEQFF. CDR3 in DNA: TGTGCCAGCAGCCCGGGACTAGCGGGAGGGTCCTACAATGAGCAGTTCTTC.

The rearrangement joins TRBV5-1 to TRBJ2-5; D is uncertain. The CDR3 loop spans 12 amino acids. The V and J ends lost 0 bases and 9 bases respectively, with 9 bases between them. The germline CDR1 and CDR2 sequences are SGHRS and YFSETQ. Here the CDR3 reads CASSLATDSQYF. The CDR3 bases are TGCGCCAGCAGCTTGGCCACAGATTCCCAGTACTTC.